The 15 T cell receptor beta chains presented below share a single source sample, sequenced in a study of cytomegalovirus exposure and HLA in healthy donors. Sequencing was performed with immunoSEQ multiplex PCR; in TCRdb, only in-frame clones are kept and a portion is missing. The repertoire holds hundreds of thousands of clones, with approximately 86% as singletons. The specimen sequenced was PBMCs. Receptor source: a woman in her 30s in good health and CMV-seropositive.

The chain links TRBV7-8 to TRBJ2-7, with 7 nucleotides matching TRBD2. CDR3 size: 14 residues. V dropped 5 bases and J dropped 0; count of bases not matched to a gene: 4. In germline, CDR1 is SGHVS, CDR2 FQNEAQ. This CDR3 is CASSNRDYSYEQYF. DNA for the CDR3: TGTGCCAGCAGCAATAGGGACTACTCCTACGAGCAGTACTTC.

J is TRBJ2-1 and V is TRBV19; 10 bases fit TRBD2. Germline V gene data show CDR1 as LNHDA and CDR2 as SQIVND (reference sequence). CDR3 length: 15 amino acids. The V gene end was trimmed by 4 bases and the J gene end by 7 bases; junction bases not matched to a gene: 7. CDR3 coding DNA: TGTGCCAGTAGTACGCGGCTAGCGGGAGTAAATGAGCAGTTCTTC. The encoded protein is CASSTRLAGVNEQFF. Full variable domain (remainder filled in from reference TRBV19 and TRBJ2-1): DGGITQSPKYLFRKEGQNVTLSCEQNLNHDAMYWYRQDPGQGLRLIYYSQIVNDFQKGDIAEGYSVSREKKESFPLTVTSAQKNPTAFYLCASSTRLAGVNEQFFGPGTRLTVL.

This chain joins TRBV27 and TRBJ2-7; a weak D match, TRBD1 (6 bases). CDR3 length equals 17 residues. Trimming took off 0 bases at V and 3 bases at J, with 18 bases between the two ends. Germline V lookup: CDR1 MNHEY, CDR2 SMNVEV (reference sequence). This chain's CDR3 is CASSLSSGRGMYYEQYF. The CDR3 coding sequence is TGTGCCAGCAGTTTATCGAGTGGCAGGGGAATGTACTACGAGCAGTACTTC.

The chain links TRBV5-6 to TRBJ1-2, with D possibly TRBD1 on 6 matching bases. The V end lost 2 bases, the J end lost 6 bases, and 11 bases lay between the germline ends. The CDR3 sequence is 13 residues long. Per germline, CDR1 SGHDT and CDR2 YYEEEE. This CDR3 is CASSFTGIDGYTF. For the CDR3, the DNA is TGTGCCAGCAGCTTTACAGGGATTGATGGCTACACCTTC.

The chain uses TRBV27 and TRBJ2-2; the D gene is possibly TRBD1 (7 bases). The CDR3 is 17 residues long. The V end lost 4 bases, the J end lost 0 bases, and 15 bases lay between the germline ends. Germline CDR1 is MNHEY and CDR2 is SMNVEV (reference sequence). CDR3 coding DNA: TGTGCCAGCAGTTCAAGACGCGGGACAGCGAACACCGGGGAGCTGTTTTTT. Amino acids: CASSSRRGTANTGELFF.

The rearrangement joins TRBV7-8 to TRBJ2-7; 12 nucleotides match TRBD2. Germline CDR1 SGHVS, CDR2 FQNEAQ. Germline trimming cut 3 bases from V and 0 bases from J; bases unmatched to any gene: 18. This CDR3 is built from 21 residues. CDR3 residues: CASSLLGARLAGEPSSYEQYF. In nucleotides, the CDR3 is TGTGCCAGCAGCTTGCTAGGCGCCCGACTAGCGGGGGAGCCTAGCTCCTACGAGCAGTACTTC.

This clone was observed once. This chain uses TRBV7-8 with TRBJ1-3; D call uncertain. Trimming pared 0 bases from V and 9 bases from J, leaving 12 bases between. Germline CDR1 and CDR2: SGHVS and FQNEAQ. The CDR3 runs 14 residues. In nucleotides, the CDR3 is TGTGCCAGCAGCTTAGCGACGGAGAGTGTCACCATATATTTT. Translating gives CASSLATESVTIYF.

This clone appeared once. The V call is TRBV9, the J call TRBJ2-7; D remains unclear. Germline CDR1 reads SGDLS; CDR2 reads YYNGEE. The CDR3 has 13 amino acids. Trimming took off 2 bases at V and 5 bases at J, with 11 bases between the two ends. The chain's CDR3 is CASSVAALDEQYF. The CDR3 DNA reads as TGTGCCAGCAGCGTGGCAGCGCTCGACGAGCAGTACTTC.

This CDR3 is CASSFTGGTGANVLTF. CDR3 nucleotide sequence: TGTGCCAGCAGCTTTACAGGGGGTACTGGGGCCAACGTCCTGACTTTC. The chain has TRBV7-3 and TRBJ2-6, with 8 bases fitting TRBD1. The germline V gene has CDR1 SGHTA and CDR2 FQGTGA. CDR3 length: 16 amino acids. V shed 3 bases, J shed 2 bases, and the junction held 3 bases outside the gene matches.

This chain links TRBV6-4 with TRBJ2-1; 10 bases are shared with TRBD1. After removal of 4 bases from V and 10 bases from J, the junction contained 4 bases not matched to a gene. Germline lookup yields CDR1 MRHNA and CDR2 SNTAGT. CDR3 length: 13 residues. The CDR3 sequence: CASSGQGAGEQFF. CDR3 sequence (DNA): TGTGCCAGCAGTGGACAGGGGGCTGGCGAGCAGTTCTTC.

This clone was found once. V usage is TRBV28 and J usage is TRBJ1-4; D is unclear. The CDR3 is 13 residues long. Trimming cost V 6 bases and J 8 bases, with 13 bases left between them. CDR1 MDHEN and CDR2 SYDVKM come from the germline V gene. The CDR3 spells CASSSQVREKLFF. The CDR3 DNA sequence: TGTGCCAGCAGCTCCCAGGTACGCGAAAAACTGTTTTTT.

The V call is TRBV28, the J call TRBJ2-7; 15 bases are a match to TRBD2. CDR1 is MDHEN, CDR2 SYDVKM, per germline. V shed 5 bases, J shed 4 bases, and the junction held 6 bases outside the gene matches. The CDR3 covers 16 residues. In nucleotides, the CDR3 is TGTGCCAGCAGTCCCGGACTAGCGGGAGGGTTATACGAGCAGTACTTC. It is translated as CASSPGLAGGLYEQYF. The variable domain in full, completed from reference TRBV28 and TRBJ2-7, reads DVKVTQSSRYLVKRTGEKVFLECVQDMDHENMFWYRQDPGLGLRLIYFSYDVKMKEKGDIPEGYSVSREKKERFSLILESASTNQTSMYLCASSPGLAGGLYEQYFGPGTRLTVT.

The chain carries TRBV27 and TRBJ2-4, with 8 positions matching TRBD1. The CDR3 extends over 18 amino acids. The trim removed 9 bases at V and 1 base at J, leaving 17 bases unmatched. Germline loops: CDR1 MNHEY, CDR2 SMNVEV (reference sequence). In DNA, the CDR3 is TGTGCCAGGAACCGGGACAGGATACCCCACGGGGCCAAAAACATTCAGTACTTC. As protein: CARNRDRIPHGAKNIQYF.

This rearrangement joins TRBV30 to TRBJ2-7; D is possibly TRBD1 (5 bases). The CDR3 is made up of 14 amino acids. Trimming removed 0 bases at V and 2 bases at J, with 11 bases between. The germline gives CDR1 GTSNPN, CDR2 SVGIG (reference sequence). For the CDR3, the DNA is TGTGCCTGGAGTGTTGAAGGGGTCCCCTACGAGCAGTACTTC. Its protein product is CAWSVEGVPYEQYF.

V and J are TRBV19 and TRBJ1-5, with a possible D match to TRBD1 (5 bases). The V and J ends lost 6 bases and 11 bases respectively, with 20 bases between them. The germline CDR1 and CDR2 sequences are LNHDA and SQIVND (reference sequence). The CDR3 sequence is 14 residues long. In DNA form, the CDR3 reads TGTGCCAGTAGCGGTTCAGGGCGCCCCATGGCCCAGCATTTT. This sequence encodes CASSGSGRPMAQHF.